This T cell receptor (beta chain) is from a study of blood T cell repertoires in COVID-19. Looking at the study overall: In each case, the material was cDNA or gDNA derived from T cells, B-cell-depleted T cells, or PBMCs.

Generated by immunoSEQ multiplex PCR, the TCRdb table keeps only in-frame clones and is missing some. The sample holds roughly 70,000 clones, roughly 86% seen once. Trimming left V 6 bases short and J 2 bases short, with 8 bases between. Germline lookup yields CDR1 MNHEY and CDR2 SVGAGI. The CDR3 is 13 residues long. Input material: peripheral blood. The rearrangement links TRBV6-5 to TRBJ1-5; D is undetermined. The receptor was isolated from a man between 65 and 85 years old with active COVID-19. The CDR3 DNA sequence: TGTGCCAGCAGGTCCGGGGGCAATCAGCCCCAGCATTTT. This gives the protein CASRSGGNQPQHF.